This is a list of T cell receptor beta chains from one sample in a study of metastatic and nonmetastatic thyroid tumors. With MiXCR, TCRdb called clones anew from the PCR reads. This sample yields roughly 28,000 clones, of which roughly 26% are seen a single time; roughly 5.6% belongs to the top ten. Sequenced material: blood. These receptors were taken from a female donor with papillary thyroid cancer or a benign thyroid nodule (not recorded which). Some clones in this sample may be carry-over from other donors' samples. CDR3s include the opening cysteine and the closing phenylalanine or tryptophan. D genes are given only for firm matches. Size tells how often a clone was seen (once, few, many) or the class of an expanded clone, and some rows leave it out.

CDR3 DNA,CDR3 protein,V gene,J gene,D gene,clone size
TGTGCCAGCAGGGGAAAAGGGCCAGCCCCACTGAACTATGGCTACACCTTC,CASRGKGPAPLNYGYTF,TRBV2,TRBJ1-2,NA,NA
TGTGCCAGCAGTCCAGAGGTTGGAGGGCGCAACTATGGCTACACCTTC,CASSPEVGGRNYGYTF,TRBV11-1,TRBJ1-2,NA,NA
TGTGCCAGCAGCCTAGGAGGGCCCAATGAAAAACTGTTTTTT,CASSLGGPNEKLFF,TRBV28,TRBJ1-4,NA,few
TGTGCCAGCTCCGTAAGGGGAAACTTCTATGAGCAGTTCTTC,CASSVRGNFYEQFF,TRBV11-2,TRBJ2-1,NA,many
TGTGCCTGGAGTGTAACAGGGGCAATCAATCAGCCCCAGCATTTT,CAWSVTGAINQPQHF,TRBV30,TRBJ1-5,TRBD1,NA
TGTGCCAGCAGTGAAGCAGGGGGGAAACTGTTTTTT,CASSEAGGKLFF,TRBV6-1,TRBJ1-4,NA,NA
TGTGCCAGCAGCGCGAGGGGACACCAGAACACTGAAGCTTTCTTT,CASSARGHQNTEAFF,TRBV9,TRBJ1-1,NA,many
TGTGCCAGCAGCCTACTAATTGCCGGGAGGGACTCTGGGGCCAACGTCCTGACTTTC,CASSLLIAGRDSGANVLTF,TRBV7-6,TRBJ2-6,TRBD2,many
TGTGCCAGCAGCTGGTGGCCTAGCTGGAGGAATGAGCAGTTCTTC,CASSWWPSWRNEQFF,TRBV5-6,TRBJ2-1,NA,NA
TGTGCCAGCAGCCGAGATAGCGGGAGTGCCAATGAGCAGTTCTTC,CASSRDSGSANEQFF,TRBV12-3/TRBV12-4,TRBJ2-1,TRBD2,medium-sized
TGTGCCAGCAGCTCCGACAGCTCCGACTCTAGCGGGAGGGCCCCCCAAACGCAGTATTTT,CASSSDSSDSSGRAPQTQYF,TRBV13,TRBJ2-3,TRBD2,many
TGTGCCAGTAGGGGACAGGGGGTATACAATCAGCCCCAGCATTTT,CASRGQGVYNQPQHF,TRBV19,TRBJ1-5,TRBD1,NA
TGTGCCACCAGTGATCCCCTCAACCCCTACGAGCAGTACTTC,CATSDPLNPYEQYF,TRBV24-1,TRBJ2-7,NA,NA
TGTGCCACCAGCCGAGAGGCGGGCACAGATACGCAGTATTTT,CATSREAGTDTQYF,TRBV15,TRBJ2-3,NA,many
TGTGCCAGCAGTACGCGGACGCTGCGTGCCAACGTCCTGACTTTC,CASSTRTLRANVLTF,TRBV19,TRBJ2-6,NA,few
TGCAGTGCAGGGTACAGGCAACACGAGCAGTACTTC,CSAGYRQHEQYF,TRBV20-1,TRBJ2-7,NA,NA